These 2 T cell receptor beta chains were all obtained from the same sample, sequenced in a study of identical twins. TCRdb re-called the 5' RACE reads through MiXCR, storing one row per CDR3 protein. The data contain 310,000 or so distinct CDR3 sequences, more than 6.5% of them singletons. These data were also filed under a second study, of yellow fever vaccine responses in identical twins.

Sequenced input: memory (CD45RO+) T cells sorted from blood. The receptors were sampled from a woman between 18 and 29 years old in good health.

The V call is TRBV28, the J call TRBJ2-5, with TRBD2 identical over 8 bases. V shed 6 bases and J 5 bases; nucleotides not matched to a gene: 14. CDR3 length: 16 amino acids. Germline V CDR1 and CDR2: MDHEN, SYDVKM. CDR3 DNA: TGTGCCAGCAGAGGGGGTAGCGGGGTCTATGGGGAGACCCAGTACTTC. Translated, it gives CASRGGSGVYGETQYF.

This clonotype was seen more than once but under ten times. The V call is TRBV27, the J call TRBJ2-1, with TRBD2 identical over 13 bases. The V segment lost 5 bases and the J segment 0 bases; nucleotides outside the gene matches: 4. This CDR3 is built from 17 residues. CDR1 MNHEY and CDR2 SMNVEV come from the germline V gene (reference sequence). The CDR3: CASSKLAGGSSYNEQFF. The CDR3 DNA reads as TGTGCCAGCAGTAAACTAGCGGGAGGGAGCTCCTACAATGAGCAGTTCTTC.